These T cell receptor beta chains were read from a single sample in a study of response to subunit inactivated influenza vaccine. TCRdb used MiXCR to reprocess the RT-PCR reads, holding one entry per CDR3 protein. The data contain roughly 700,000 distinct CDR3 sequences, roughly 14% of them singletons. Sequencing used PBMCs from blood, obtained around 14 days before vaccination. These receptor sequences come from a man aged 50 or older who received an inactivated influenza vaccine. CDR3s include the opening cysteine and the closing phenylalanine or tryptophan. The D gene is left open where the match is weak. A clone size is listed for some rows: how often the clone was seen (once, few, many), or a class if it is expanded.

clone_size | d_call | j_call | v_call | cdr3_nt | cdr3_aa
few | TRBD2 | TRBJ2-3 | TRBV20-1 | TGCAGTGCTCCTCCCACCATTAGCGGGAGCATGGTGTCAGATACGCAGTATTTT | CSAPPTISGSMVSDTQYF
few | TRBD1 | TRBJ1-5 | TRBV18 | TGTGCCAGCTCCCCGGCGGGACAGGGGAATCAGCCCCAGCATTTT | CASSPAGQGNQPQHF
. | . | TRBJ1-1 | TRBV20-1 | TGCAGTGCATCTCAGGGTCCCACTGAAGCTTTCTTT | CSASQGPTEAFF
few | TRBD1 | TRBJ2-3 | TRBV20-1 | TGCAGTGCTAGATCCTTAGGAGGGCAGGGGGCCGCAGATACGCAGTATTTT | CSARSLGGQGAADTQYF
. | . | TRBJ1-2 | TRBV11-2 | TGTGCCAGCAGCTTAGAGTTGCCGCCGACTAACTATGGCTACACCTTC | CASSLELPPTNYGYTF
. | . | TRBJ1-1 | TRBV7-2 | TGTGCCAGCAGCTTTCTCGGGACCCTTGAAGCTTTCTTT | CASSFLGTLEAFF
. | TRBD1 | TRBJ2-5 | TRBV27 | TGTGCCAGCAGCGCAGGGGGCAATCGAGAAGAGACCCAGTACTTC | CASSAGGNREETQYF
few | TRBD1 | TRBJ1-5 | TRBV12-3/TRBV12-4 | TGTGCCAGCAGTTTAGGACAGGGGCTGCCCCAGCATTTT | CASSLGQGLPQHF
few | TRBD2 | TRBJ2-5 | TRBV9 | TGTGCCAGCAGCGTAGCTAGCGGGAGTAGAGAGACCCAGTACTTC | CASSVASGSRETQYF
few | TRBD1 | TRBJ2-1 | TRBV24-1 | TGTGCCACCAGTGATATCCGGGACAGGGAAAATGAGCAGTTCTTC | CATSDIRDRENEQFF
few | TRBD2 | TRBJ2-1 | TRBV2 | TGTGCCAGCAGCGCTATACCTGGCGGGGGGGTATATGAGCAGTTCTTC | CASSAIPGGGVYEQFF
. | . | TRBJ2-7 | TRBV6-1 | TGTGCCAGCAGTGAAGAGATAGTTGGTCAGGGCTACGAGCAGTACTTC | CASSEEIVGQGYEQYF
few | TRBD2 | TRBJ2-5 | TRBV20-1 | TGCAGTGCCCCCCGGACTAGCGGGGCCGACCCCCAAGAGACCCAGTACTTC | CSAPRTSGADPQETQYF
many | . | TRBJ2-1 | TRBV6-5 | TGTGCCAGCAGTTCCCGTTTGGGGACGAGAGCCTACAATGAGCAGTTCTTC | CASSSRLGTRAYNEQFF
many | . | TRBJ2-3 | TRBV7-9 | TGTGCCAGCAGTCCTGCAGGAGATACGCAGTATTTT | CASSPAGDTQYF
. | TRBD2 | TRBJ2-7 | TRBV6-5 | TGTGCCAGCAGTTCCCCGACTAGCTCTAACGAGCAGTACTTC | CASSSPTSSNEQYF
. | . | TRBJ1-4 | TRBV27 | TGTGCCAGCGGGGTAGGGCCAGGGGCGGGTGAAAAACTGTTTTTT | CASGVGPGAGEKLFF
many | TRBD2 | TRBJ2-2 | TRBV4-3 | TGCGCCAGCAGCCAAGGCGCGGGAGCTACCGGGGAGCTGTTTTTT | CASSQGAGATGELFF
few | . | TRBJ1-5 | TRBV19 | TGTGCCAGTAGTATTCGGGGTAGGCAGCCCCAGCATTTT | CASSIRGRQPQHF
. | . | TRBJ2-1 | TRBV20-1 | TGCAGTGCTAGGCCCGGGACTCCCCCCAATGAGCAGTTCTTC | CSARPGTPPNEQFF
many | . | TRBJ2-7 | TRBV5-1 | TGCGCCAGCAGCCCCAGAGCACAGGTAAACTACGAGCAGTACTTC | CASSPRAQVNYEQYF
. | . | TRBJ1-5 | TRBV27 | TGTGCCAGCAGTCCGATATCAGGTGGGATAATAAACAATCAGCCCCAGCATTTT | CASSPISGGIINNQPQHF
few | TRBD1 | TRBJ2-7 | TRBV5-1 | TGCGCCAGGAGCACCGGGACAGCGAATGGGTACGAGCAGTACTTC | CARSTGTANGYEQYF
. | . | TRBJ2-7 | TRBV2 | TGTGCCAGCAGTCCAGGACATAGGAGCTCCTGCGAGCAGTACTTC | CASSPGHRSSCEQYF
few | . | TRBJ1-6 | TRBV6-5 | TGTGCCAGCAGACAGGTGCGGTCACCCCTCCACTTT | CASRQVRSPLHF
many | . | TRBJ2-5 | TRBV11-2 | TGTGCCAGCGGTGTGTGGGAGACCCAGTACTTC | CASGVWETQYF
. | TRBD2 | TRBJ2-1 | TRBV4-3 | TGCGCCAGCAGCCCCGTCCCGGGACTAGCGGGGGGGGCCCCCGGGGAGCAGTTCTTC | CASSPVPGLAGGAPGEQFF
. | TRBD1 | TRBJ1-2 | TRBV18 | TGTGCCAGCTCACCGAAACAGGGGCGAGGCTACACCTTC | CASSPKQGRGYTF
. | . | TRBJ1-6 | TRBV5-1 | TGCGCCAGCAGCAAGGAAGCCTATTCACCCCTCCACTTT | CASSKEAYSPLHF
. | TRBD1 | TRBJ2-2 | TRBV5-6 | TGTGCCAGTAGGACAGGGACGGTCGGGGAGCTGTTTTTT | CASRTGTVGELFF
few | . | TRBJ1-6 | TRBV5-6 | TGTGCCAGCAGCCCCGGGGCCGGGAGGAATTCACCCCTCCACTTT | CASSPGAGRNSPLHF
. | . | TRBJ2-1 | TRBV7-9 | TGTGCCAGCAGCACATCTCAGGCTTTTGCCTACAATGAGCAGTTCTTC | CASSTSQAFAYNEQFF
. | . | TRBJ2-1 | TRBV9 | TGTGCCAGCAGCATGGACAGAGATGAGCAGTTCTTC | CASSMDRDEQFF
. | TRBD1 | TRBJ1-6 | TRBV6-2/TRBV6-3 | TGTGCCAGCACCAGGACCGGGACAGGGTTATTTGGTTCACCCCTCCACTTT | CASTRTGTGLFGSPLHF
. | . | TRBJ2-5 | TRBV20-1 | TGCAGTGCCGCCCTGGGACCCACGGGGGAGACCCAGTACTTC | CSAALGPTGETQYF
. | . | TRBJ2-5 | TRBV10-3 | TGTGCCATCAGTGGGCAACAGGGCGCGGAGACCCAGTACTTC | CAISGQQGAETQYF
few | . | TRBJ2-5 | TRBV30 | TGTGCCTGGAGCCCCGTTGACGGTGGGACCCAGTACTTC | CAWSPVDGGTQYF
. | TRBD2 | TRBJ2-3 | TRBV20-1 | TGCTGTGCTAGACGGTCTAGCGGTAGCACAGATACGCAGTATTTT | CCARRSSGSTDTQYF
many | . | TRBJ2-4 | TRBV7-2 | TGTGCCAGCAGCTTAACAACCTCTGGGTCAAACATTCAGTACTTC | CASSLTTSGSNIQYF
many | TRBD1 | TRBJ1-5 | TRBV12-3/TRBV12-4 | TGTGCCAGCAGTTTAGGAGGGACAGGGGGGCCCCAGCATTTT | CASSLGGTGGPQHF
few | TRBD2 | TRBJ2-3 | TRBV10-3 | TGTGCCATCAGAACTAGCGGGGGGTCTACAGATACGCAGTATTTT | CAIRTSGGSTDTQYF
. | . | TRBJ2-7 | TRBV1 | TGCACCAGCAGCCAAGCTGAGCGGGAGCTGTACGAGCAGTACTTC | CTSSQAERELYEQYF
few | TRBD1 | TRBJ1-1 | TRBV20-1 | TGCAGTGCTACCTACAGGGGTTTTGCCACTGAAGCTTTCTTT | CSATYRGFATEAFF
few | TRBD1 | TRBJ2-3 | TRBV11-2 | TGTGCCAGCAGCTTAGGCCTCAGGGGGCTATTCTACACAGATACGCAGTATTTT | CASSLGLRGLFYTDTQYF
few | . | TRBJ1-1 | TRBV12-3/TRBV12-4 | TGTGCCAGCAGGCAAACTGGGCGGGCTGAAGCTTTCTTT | CASRQTGRAEAFF
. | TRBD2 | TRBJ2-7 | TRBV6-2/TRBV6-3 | TGTGCCAGCAGTTTAGCCGGGACTAACTCCTACGAGCAGTACTTC | CASSLAGTNSYEQYF
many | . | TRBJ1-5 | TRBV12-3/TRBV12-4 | TGTGCCAGCAGTTTGGGGAATCAGCCCCAGCATTTT | CASSLGNQPQHF
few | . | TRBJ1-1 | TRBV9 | TGTGCCAGCAGCGTACGGCGGGATCCTTATCCAGAAGCTTTCTTT | CASSVRRDPYPEAFF
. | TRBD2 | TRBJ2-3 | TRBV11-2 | TGTGCCAGCAGCTCCCGCCCGGCGGGGGGATCTAGCACAGATACGCAGTATTTT | CASSSRPAGGSSTDTQYF
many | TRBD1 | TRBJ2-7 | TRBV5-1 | TGCGCCAGCAGCCCCTGGGACAGGGGCTACGAGCAGTACTTC | CASSPWDRGYEQYF
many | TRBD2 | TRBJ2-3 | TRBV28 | TGTGCCAGCAGTCGCCTCTTAGCGGGAGGCGCAGATACGCAGTATTTT | CASSRLLAGGADTQYF
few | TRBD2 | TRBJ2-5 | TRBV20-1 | TGCAGTGCTAACCTAGCGGGAGGGCCGGGAACCCAGTACTTC | CSANLAGGPGTQYF
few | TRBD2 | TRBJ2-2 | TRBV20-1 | TGCAGTGCTAGGGGTAGCGGGAGTCCCCAGAACACCGGGGAGCTGTTTTTT | CSARGSGSPQNTGELFF
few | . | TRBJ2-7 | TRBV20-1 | TGCAGTGCTAGACCACTGAACTACGAGCAGTACTTC | CSARPLNYEQYF
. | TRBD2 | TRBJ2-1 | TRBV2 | TGTGCCAGCAGAACGAGCGGGGGGTACTACAATGAGCAGTTCTTC | CASRTSGGYYNEQFF
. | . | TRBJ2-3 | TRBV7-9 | TGTGCCAGCAGCTTAGCAACACTCACAGATACGCAGTATTTT | CASSLATLTDTQYF
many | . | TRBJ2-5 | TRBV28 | TGTGCCAGCAGTTTAGTAGCCGGAGGACCGATCCAAGAGACCCAGTACTTC | CASSLVAGGPIQETQYF
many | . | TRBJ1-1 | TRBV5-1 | TGCGCCAGCAGCTTGGCCCGCGAGTCGGAAGCTTTCTTT | CASSLARESEAFF
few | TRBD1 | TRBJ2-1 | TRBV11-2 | TGTGCCAGCAGCTCTTTAAACGACAGGGGCCATGAGCAGTTCTTC | CASSSLNDRGHEQFF